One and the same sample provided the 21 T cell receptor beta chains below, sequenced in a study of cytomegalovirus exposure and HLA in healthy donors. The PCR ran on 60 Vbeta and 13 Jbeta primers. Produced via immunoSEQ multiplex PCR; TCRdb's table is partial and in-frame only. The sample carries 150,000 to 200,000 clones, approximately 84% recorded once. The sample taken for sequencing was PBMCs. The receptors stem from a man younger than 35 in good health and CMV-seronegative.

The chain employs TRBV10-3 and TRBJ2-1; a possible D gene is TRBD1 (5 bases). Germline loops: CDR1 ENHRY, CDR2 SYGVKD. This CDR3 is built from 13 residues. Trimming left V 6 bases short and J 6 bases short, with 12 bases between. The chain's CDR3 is CAIRIAGINEQFF. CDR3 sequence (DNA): TGTGCCATCAGGATAGCAGGGATCAATGAGCAGTTCTTC.

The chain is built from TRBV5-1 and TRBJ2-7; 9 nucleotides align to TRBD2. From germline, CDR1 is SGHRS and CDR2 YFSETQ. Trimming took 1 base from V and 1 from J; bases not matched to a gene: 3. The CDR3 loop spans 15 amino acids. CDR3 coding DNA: TGCGCCAGCAGCTTGATTGCGGGGGGGTCCTACGAGCAGTACTTC. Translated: CASSLIAGGSYEQYF.

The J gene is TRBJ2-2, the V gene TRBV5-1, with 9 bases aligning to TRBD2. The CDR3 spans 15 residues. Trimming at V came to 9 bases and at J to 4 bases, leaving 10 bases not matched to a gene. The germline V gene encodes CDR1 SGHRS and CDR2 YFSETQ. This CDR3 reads CATSPREGITGELFF. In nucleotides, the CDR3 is TGCGCCACCTCTCCGCGGGAGGGCATCACCGGGGAGCTGTTTTTT. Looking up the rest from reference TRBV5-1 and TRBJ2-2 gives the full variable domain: KAGVTQTPRYLIKTRGQQVTLSCSPISGHRSVSWYQQTPGQGLQFLFEYFSETQRNKGNFPGRFSGRQFSNSRSEMNVSTLELGDSALYLCATSPREGITGELFFGEGSRLTVL.

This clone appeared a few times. DNA for the CDR3: TGTGCCATCGGCGGGACGCCTCCCTACGAGCAGTACTTC. Translation gives CAIGGTPPYEQYF. V gene TRBV10-3 combines with J gene TRBJ2-7; D possibly corresponds to TRBD2 (6 bases). Trimming took 8 bases from V and 2 from J, leaving 13 bases between them. CDR1 ENHRY and CDR2 SYGVKD come from the germline V gene. There are 13 residues in the CDR3.

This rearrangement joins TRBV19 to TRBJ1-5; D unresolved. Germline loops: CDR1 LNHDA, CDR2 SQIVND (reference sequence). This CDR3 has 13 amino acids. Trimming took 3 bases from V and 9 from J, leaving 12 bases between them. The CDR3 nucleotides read TGTGCCAGTAGTATGATCCTCATGGCGCCCCAGCATTTT. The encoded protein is CASSMILMAPQHF. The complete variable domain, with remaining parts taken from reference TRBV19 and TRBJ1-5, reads DGGITQSPKYLFRKEGQNVTLSCEQNLNHDAMYWYRQDPGQGLRLIYYSQIVNDFQKGDIAEGYSVSREKKESFPLTVTSAQKNPTAFYLCASSMILMAPQHFGDGTRLSIL.

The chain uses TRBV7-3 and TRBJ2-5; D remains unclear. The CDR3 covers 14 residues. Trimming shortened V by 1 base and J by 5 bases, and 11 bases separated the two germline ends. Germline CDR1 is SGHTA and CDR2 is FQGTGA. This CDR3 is CASSLSALEETQYF. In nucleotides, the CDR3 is TGTGCCAGCAGCTTAAGCGCCCTGGAGGAGACCCAGTACTTC.

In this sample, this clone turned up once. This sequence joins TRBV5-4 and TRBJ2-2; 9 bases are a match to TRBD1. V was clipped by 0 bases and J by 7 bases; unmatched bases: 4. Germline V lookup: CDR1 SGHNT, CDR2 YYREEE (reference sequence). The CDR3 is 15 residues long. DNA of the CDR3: TGTGCCAGCAGCTTGGACAGGGGGCAGATCGGGGAGCTGTTTTTT. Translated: CASSLDRGQIGELFF.

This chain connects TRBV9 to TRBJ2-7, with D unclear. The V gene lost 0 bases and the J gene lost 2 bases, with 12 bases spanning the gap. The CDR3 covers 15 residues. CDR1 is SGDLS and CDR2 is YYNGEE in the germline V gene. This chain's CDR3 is CASSVEGGNTYEQYF. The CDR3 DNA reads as TGTGCCAGCAGCGTAGAAGGCGGAAACACCTACGAGCAGTACTTC.

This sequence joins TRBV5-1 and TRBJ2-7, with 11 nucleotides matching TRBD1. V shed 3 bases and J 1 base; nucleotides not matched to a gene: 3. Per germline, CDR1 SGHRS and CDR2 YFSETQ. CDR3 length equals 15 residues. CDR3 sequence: CASSYGTGGSYEQYF. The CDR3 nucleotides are TGCGCCAGCAGCTACGGGACAGGGGGTTCCTACGAGCAGTACTTC.

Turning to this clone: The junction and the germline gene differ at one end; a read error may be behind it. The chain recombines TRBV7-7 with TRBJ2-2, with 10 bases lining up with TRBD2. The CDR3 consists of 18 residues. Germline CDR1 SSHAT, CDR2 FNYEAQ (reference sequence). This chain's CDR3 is CASSPVFSGRKADGELFF. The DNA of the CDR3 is TGTGCTAGCAGCCCAGTCTTTAGCGGGAGGAAAGCGGACGGGGAGCTGTTTTTT.

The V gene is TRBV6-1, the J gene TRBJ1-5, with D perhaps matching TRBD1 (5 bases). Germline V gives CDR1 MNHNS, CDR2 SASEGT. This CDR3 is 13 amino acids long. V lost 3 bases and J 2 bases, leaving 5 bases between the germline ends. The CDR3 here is CASSDRGNQPQHF. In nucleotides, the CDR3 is TGTGCCAGCAGTGACAGGGGCAATCAGCCCCAGCATTTT.

CDR3 loop: CASSQGGTVRTGELFF. CDR3 coding DNA: TGTGCCAGCAGCCAAGGGGGGACAGTTCGGACCGGGGAGCTGTTTTTT. V usage is TRBV14 and J usage is TRBJ2-2, with 7 bases aligning to TRBD1. This CDR3 region has 16 residues. Germline CDR1 is SGHDN and CDR2 is FVKESK. The J segment lost 5 bases and the V segment lost 1 base, leaving 7 bases of the junction unmatched.

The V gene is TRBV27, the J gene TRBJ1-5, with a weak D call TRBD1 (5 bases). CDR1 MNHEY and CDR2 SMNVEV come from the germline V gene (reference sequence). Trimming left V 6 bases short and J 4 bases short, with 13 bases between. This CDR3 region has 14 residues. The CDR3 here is CASRGTTQNQPQHF. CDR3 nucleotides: TGTGCCAGCAGAGGGACTACCCAAAATCAGCCCCAGCATTTT.

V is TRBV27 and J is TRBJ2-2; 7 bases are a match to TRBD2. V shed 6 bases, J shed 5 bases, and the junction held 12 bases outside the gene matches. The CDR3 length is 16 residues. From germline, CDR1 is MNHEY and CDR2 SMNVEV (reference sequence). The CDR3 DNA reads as TGTGCCAGCAGCAGGATCGGGACTACTGAAACCGGGGAGCTGTTTTTT. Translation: CASSRIGTTETGELFF.

For the CDR3, the DNA is TGCGCCAGCAGTGAAGCGGGAGCGGAGTTCTTC. It encodes CASSEAGAEFF. The chain recombines TRBV5-1 with TRBJ2-1; 8 positions agree with TRBD2. The CDR3 runs to 11 residues. V lost 5 bases, J lost 14 bases, and 6 bases stayed unmatched. The germline gives CDR1 SGHRS, CDR2 YFSETQ.

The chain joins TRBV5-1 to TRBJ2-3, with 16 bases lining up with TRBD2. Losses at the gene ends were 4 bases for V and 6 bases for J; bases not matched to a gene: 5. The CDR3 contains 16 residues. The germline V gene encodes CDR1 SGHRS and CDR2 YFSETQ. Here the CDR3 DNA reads TGCGCCAGCAGCACGGGACTAGCGGGGGGGTGGGATACGCAGTATTTT. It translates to CASSTGLAGGWDTQYF.

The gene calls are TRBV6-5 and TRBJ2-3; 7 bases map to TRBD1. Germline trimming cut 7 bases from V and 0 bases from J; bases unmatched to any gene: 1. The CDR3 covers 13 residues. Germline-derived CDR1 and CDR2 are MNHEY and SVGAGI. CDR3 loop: CASKGASTDTQYF. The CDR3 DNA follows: TGTGCCAGCAAGGGGGCTAGCACAGATACGCAGTATTTT.

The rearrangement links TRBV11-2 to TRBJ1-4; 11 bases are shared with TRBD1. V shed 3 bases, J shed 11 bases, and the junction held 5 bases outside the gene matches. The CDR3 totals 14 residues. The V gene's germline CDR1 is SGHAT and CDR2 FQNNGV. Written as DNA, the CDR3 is TGTGCCAGCAGCTTTGGACAGGGGGCAGGGAAACTGTTTTTT. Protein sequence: CASSFGQGAGKLFF.

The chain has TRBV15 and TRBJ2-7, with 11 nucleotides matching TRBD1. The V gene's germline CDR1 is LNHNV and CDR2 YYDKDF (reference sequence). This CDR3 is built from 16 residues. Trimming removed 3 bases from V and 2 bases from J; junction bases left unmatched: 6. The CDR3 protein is CATSRDRGPIPYEQYF. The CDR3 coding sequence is TGTGCCACCAGCAGGGACAGGGGGCCGATCCCCTACGAGCAGTACTTC. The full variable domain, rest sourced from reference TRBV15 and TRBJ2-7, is DAMVIQNPRYQVTQFGKPVTLSCSQTLNHNVMYWYQQKSSQAPKLLFHYYDKDFNNEADTPDNFQSRRPNTSFCFLDIRSPGLGDTAMYLCATSRDRGPIPYEQYFGPGTRLTVT.

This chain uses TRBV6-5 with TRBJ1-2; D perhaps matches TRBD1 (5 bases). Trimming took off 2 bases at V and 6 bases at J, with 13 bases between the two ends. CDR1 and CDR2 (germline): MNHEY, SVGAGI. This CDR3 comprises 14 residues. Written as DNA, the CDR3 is TGTGCCAGCAGTTACCTCGGTGGAGGGGATGGCTACACCTTC. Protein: CASSYLGGGDGYTF.

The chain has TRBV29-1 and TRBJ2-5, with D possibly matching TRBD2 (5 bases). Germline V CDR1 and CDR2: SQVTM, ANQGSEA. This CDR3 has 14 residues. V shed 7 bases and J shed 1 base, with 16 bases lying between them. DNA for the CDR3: TGCAGCGCCCTTACTAGAATTATCCAAGAGACCCAGTACTTC. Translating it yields CSALTRIIQETQYF. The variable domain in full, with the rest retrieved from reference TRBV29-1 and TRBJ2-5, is SAVISQKPSRDICQRGTSLTIQCQVDSQVTMMFWYRQQPGQSLTLIATANQGSEATYESGFVIDKFPISRPNLTFSTLTVSNMSPEDSSIYLCSALTRIIQETQYFGPGTRLLVL.